This TCR beta chain was profiled in a study of blood T cell repertoires in COVID-19. As for the study in general: PBMCs, B-cell-depleted T cells, or T cells provided the cDNA or gDNA that made up the material.

Seattle enrolled patients during active infection and tracked them longitudinally. Per the original methods: From reference gene primer amplification, estimates of nucleated cell counts were derived. Profiled with immunoSEQ multiplex PCR; TCRdb holds only in-frame clones, not every one. The DNA gave D and trimming, while V, J and clone size come from that table. The repertoire holds around 150,000 clones, with 70% to 85% as singletons. The clonotype was recovered from a woman between 40 and 50 years old with COVID-19, enrolled during active disease. Sample: peripheral blood.

As DNA, the CDR3 is TGTGCCAGCAGCGTAGGGACTAGCCCTTGGGATGAGCAGTTCTTC. This gives the protein CASSVGTSPWDEQFF. The J gene is TRBJ2-1, the V gene TRBV9, with 8 bases matching TRBD2. The CDR3 contains 15 residues. Losses at the gene ends were 0 bases for V and 8 bases for J; bases not matched to a gene: 7. The V gene's germline CDR1 is SGDLS and CDR2 YYNGEE.